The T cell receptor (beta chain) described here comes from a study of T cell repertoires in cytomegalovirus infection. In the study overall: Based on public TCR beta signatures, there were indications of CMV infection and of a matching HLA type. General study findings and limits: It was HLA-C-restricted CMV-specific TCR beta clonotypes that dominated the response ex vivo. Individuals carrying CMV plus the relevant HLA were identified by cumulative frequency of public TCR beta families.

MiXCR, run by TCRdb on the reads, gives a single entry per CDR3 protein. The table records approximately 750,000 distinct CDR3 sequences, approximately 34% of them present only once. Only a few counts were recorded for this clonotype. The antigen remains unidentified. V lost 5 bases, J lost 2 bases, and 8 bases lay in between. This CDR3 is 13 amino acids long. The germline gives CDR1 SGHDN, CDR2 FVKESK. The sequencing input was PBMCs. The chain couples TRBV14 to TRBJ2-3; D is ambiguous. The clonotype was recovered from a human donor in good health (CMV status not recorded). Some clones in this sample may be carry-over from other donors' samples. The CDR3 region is CASSFRYTDTQYF. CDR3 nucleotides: TGTGCCAGCAGCTTCCGGTACACAGATACGCAGTATTTT.